These T cell receptor beta chains were read from a single sample in a study of CD8 T cells in Susac syndrome. TCRdb re-derived calls from the immunoSEQ multiplex PCR reads in MiXCR, one entry per CDR3 protein. The sample consists of some 180,000 distinct CDR3 sequences, about 95% of them appearing once. Sequenced: CD4+ T cells from PBMCs. Every receptor here comes from a human donor in good health. CDR3s include the opening cysteine and the closing phenylalanine or tryptophan. D genes are given only for firm matches. Clone sizes are given selectively: once, few, many, or a class where the clone is expanded.

D gene | J gene | V gene | clone size | CDR3 protein | CDR3 DNA
TRBD2 | TRBJ2-1 | TRBV28 | once | CASSLSPAGVMF | TGTGCCAGCAGTTTATCTCCAGCGGGAGTTATGTTC
TRBD1 | TRBJ2-3 | TRBV28 | . | CASSSPGTGAVDTQYF | TGTGCCAGCAGTTCACCCGGGACAGGGGCAGTAGATACGCAGTATTTT
TRBD1 | TRBJ1-5 | TRBV27 | once | CASRTGQGRDQPQHF | TGTGCCAGCAGGACTGGACAGGGACGGGATCAGCCCCAGCATTTT
. | TRBJ1-1 | TRBV28 | . | CASSLEHITEAFF | TGTGCCAGCAGTTTGGAGCATATAACTGAAGCTTTCTTT
TRBD1 | TRBJ2-1 | TRBV24-1 | once | CATSEHGQGAYNEQFF | TGTGCCACCAGTGAGCATGGACAGGGGGCGTACAATGAGCAGTTCTTC
TRBD1 | TRBJ2-3 | TRBV9 | . | CASSNPGQGSTDTQYF | TGTGCCAGCAGCAACCCGGGACAGGGGAGCACAGATACGCAGTATTTT
. | TRBJ2-3 | TRBV28 | once | CASSPPKGNTDTQYF | TGTGCCAGCAGCCCGCCCAAGGGGAACACAGATACGCAGTATTTT
. | TRBJ2-4 | TRBV29-1 | . | CSVEDGGLAKNIQYF | TGCAGCGTTGAAGATGGGGGACTAGCCAAAAACATTCAGTACTTC
TRBD2 | TRBJ2-5 | TRBV29-1 | once | CSVGLAIQETQYF | TGCAGCGTTGGACTAGCGATTCAAGAGACCCAGTACTTC
TRBD1 | TRBJ1-4 | TRBV20-1 | . | CSAHRTGDEKLFF | TGCAGTGCTCATCGGACAGGGGATGAAAAACTGTTTTTT
TRBD1 | TRBJ2-5 | TRBV9 | once | CASSVGQGQAETQYF | TGTGCCAGCAGCGTGGGACAGGGTCAGGCAGAGACCCAGTACTTC
TRBD1 | TRBJ2-1 | TRBV11-2 | . | CASSLLGQGSYNEQFF | TGTGCCAGCAGCTTACTGGGACAGGGTTCCTACAATGAGCAGTTCTTC
TRBD2 | TRBJ2-1 | TRBV19 | . | CASSITAGAPNEQFF | TGTGCCAGTAGTATTACGGCGGGAGCCCCCAATGAGCAGTTCTTC
. | TRBJ2-1 | TRBV27 | once | CASSLSVSSSYNEQFF | TGTGCCAGCAGTTTATCGGTCTCGAGCTCCTACAATGAGCAGTTCTTC
. | TRBJ1-2 | TRBV20-1 | . | CSAAPQGNYGYTF | TGCAGTGCTGCCCCCCAAGGGAACTATGGCTACACCTTC
TRBD1 | TRBJ2-7 | TRBV29-1 | . | CSVKAPRGNYEQYF | TGCAGCGTGAAAGCCCCCAGGGGGAACTACGAGCAGTACTTC
TRBD2 | TRBJ2-7 | TRBV5-5 | few | CASSWTSGSYEQYF | TGTGCCAGCAGCTGGACTAGCGGTTCCTACGAGCAGTACTTC
. | TRBJ1-2 | TRBV21-1 | . | CATFGGYGYTF | TGTGCCACCTTCGGAGGCTATGGCTACACCTTC
. | TRBJ2-1 | TRBV3-1 | . | CASGSHGNDEQFF | TGTGCCAGCGGATCGCATGGGAACGATGAGCAGTTCTTC
TRBD2 | TRBJ2-2 | TRBV27 | . | CASRLAGGPSTGELFF | TGTGCCAGCAGACTAGCGGGAGGGCCTAGCACCGGGGAGCTGTTTTTT
. | TRBJ2-7 | TRBV23-1 | once | CASVIPGDSSYEQYF | TGCGCCAGCGTCATCCCCGGAGACAGTTCCTACGAGCAGTACTTC
. | TRBJ2-6 | TRBV28 | . | CASSPYYRSGANVLTF | TGTGCCAGCAGTCCCTACTACCGATCTGGGGCCAACGTCCTGACTTTC
TRBD2 | TRBJ2-7 | TRBV13 | . | CASNRLAGGLEQYF | TGTGCCAGCAACCGACTAGCGGGAGGGCTCGAGCAGTACTTC
. | TRBJ2-7 | TRBV28 | . | CASSRRVGPYEQYF | TGTGCCAGCAGTCGACGGGTGGGACCCTACGAGCAGTACTTC
. | TRBJ1-5 | TRBV19 | . | CASSSQGNQPQHF | TGTGCCAGTAGTAGCCAGGGCAATCAGCCCCAGCATTTT
. | TRBJ2-1 | TRBV30 | . | CAWRNAQLTNEQFF | TGTGCCTGGAGAAACGCCCAGCTCACAAATGAGCAGTTCTTC
TRBD2 | TRBJ2-7 | TRBV20-1 | once | CSARDPGRADEQYF | TGCAGTGCTAGAGATCCCGGGAGGGCCGACGAGCAGTACTTC
. | TRBJ2-5 | TRBV21-1 | . | CASSKSRDGQYF | TGTGCCAGCAGCAAAAGTCGGGACGGGCAGTACTTC
. | TRBJ2-3 | TRBV5-1 | . | CASGRGSTDTQYF | TGCGCCAGCGGCAGGGGCAGTACAGATACGCAGTATTTT
. | TRBJ2-7 | TRBV7-9 | . | CASSLAARSSYEQYF | TGTGCCAGCAGCTTAGCGGCGCGCAGCTCCTACGAGCAGTACTTC